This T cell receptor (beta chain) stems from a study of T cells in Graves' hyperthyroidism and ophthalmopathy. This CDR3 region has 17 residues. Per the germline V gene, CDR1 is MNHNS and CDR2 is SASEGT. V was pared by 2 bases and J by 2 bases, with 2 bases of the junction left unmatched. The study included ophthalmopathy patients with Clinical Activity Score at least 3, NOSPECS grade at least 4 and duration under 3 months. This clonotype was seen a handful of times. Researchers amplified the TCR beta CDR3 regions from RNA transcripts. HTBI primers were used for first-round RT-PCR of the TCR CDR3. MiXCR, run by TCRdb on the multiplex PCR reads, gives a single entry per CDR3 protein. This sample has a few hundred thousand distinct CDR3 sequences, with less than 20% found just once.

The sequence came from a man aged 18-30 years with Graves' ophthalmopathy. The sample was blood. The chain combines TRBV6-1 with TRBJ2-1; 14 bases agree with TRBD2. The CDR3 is CASSELGLAGAYNEQFF. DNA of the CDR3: TGTGCCAGCAGTGAACTGGGACTAGCGGGGGCCTACAATGAGCAGTTCTTC.